This T cell receptor (beta chain) was documented in a study of vaccination and CD4 T cells after COVID-19. This sample's time point: late sampling 161 to 241 days after vaccination in three convalescent patients. Stated treatment: 10-day PBMC culture with coronavirus spike peptide pools or control peptides (ViraFEST assay). ViraFEST grew antigen-specific T cells using peptide pools, then sequenced TCRs. V dropped 1 base and J dropped 6; count of bases not matched to a gene: 4. The germline V gene encodes CDR1 DFQATT and CDR2 SNEGSKA (reference sequence). The CDR3 covers 14 residues. The Oncomine TCR Beta short-read assay generated sequence data from the DNA of cultured CD4+ T cells. TCRdb passed the PCR reads through MiXCR, listing each CDR3 protein once. The sample lists more than 20,000 distinct CDR3 sequences, more than 35% seen once, with approximately 5.3% in the top ten. With respect to this clonotype: Its antigen is not known.

The chain links TRBV20-1 to TRBJ2-1; 9 nucleotides agree with TRBD2. The sequencing used CD4+ T cells from blood, cultured in vitro, collected about 7 months after SARS-CoV-2 vaccination. The sequence was collected from a human donor who had recovered from COVID-19. CDR3 loop: CSARGSGSRNEQFF. For the CDR3, the DNA is TGCAGTGCTAGAGGTAGCGGGAGCCGCAATGAGCAGTTCTTC.